The T cell receptor (beta chain) described here comes from a study of T cells after yellow fever vaccination. Overall study: Fractions of low cell number were prepared using SMART-Seq v4 Ultra Low Input. Overall study results and limits: Reappearance after the booster was observed for most primary-vaccination clones (around 95% CD4, roughly 88% CD8).

This clonotype was seen only a few times. The antigen remains unidentified. The CDR3 sequence is 15 residues long. The ends lost 10 bases at V and 3 bases at J; junction bases unmatched: 9. Per germline, CDR1 MNHNY and CDR2 SVGAGI (reference sequence). Each CDR3 protein gets one entry after TCRdb re-called the 5' RACE reads with MiXCR. The sample records about 310,000 distinct CDR3 sequences, around 3.9% being singletons. The chain uses TRBV6-6 and TRBJ2-2; 9 positions match TRBD2. This sequence was found in a young man who received the YFV17D yellow fever vaccine. This material consisted of PBMCs, taken on the day of the yellow fever booster vaccination. Here the CDR3 DNA reads TGTGCCATTGGGGGAGCGGGGGGCGACACCGGGGAGCTGTTTTTT. Translation gives CAIGGAGGDTGELFF.